This is a list of T cell receptor beta chains from one sample in a study of regulatory T cells in long-lasting Graves disease. TCRdb used MiXCR to reprocess the multiplex PCR reads, holding one entry per CDR3 protein. The sample shows 350,000 to 450,000 distinct CDR3 sequences, 14% to 15% of them seen only once. These data were likewise used in another study, on T cells in Graves' hyperthyroidism and ophthalmopathy.

Sequencing was performed on peripheral blood mononuclear cells (PBMCs), taken at new diagnosis, from a patient treated with antithyroid drugs. Receptor source: a woman aged 30 to 39 with Graves disease. Each CDR3 is given without its conserved first and last residue. Some rows mark clone size as missing; the rest say once, few, many or name a class of expanded clone.

CDR3 protein: ASPPQTSGRNRGNKQF; V gene: TRBV3-1; J gene: TRBJ2-1; clone size: few; CDR3 length: 16
CDR3 protein: ASRTEGTGLGYT; V gene: TRBV2; J gene: TRBJ1-2; clone size: NA; CDR3 length: 12
CDR3 protein: AITRTGADTEAF; V gene: TRBV10-3; J gene: TRBJ1-1; clone size: many; CDR3 length: 12
CDR3 protein: ASSGDRVVDTQY; V gene: TRBV5-5; J gene: TRBJ2-3; clone size: many; CDR3 length: 12
CDR3 protein: ASNGSGGENIQY; V gene: TRBV6-2/TRBV6-3; J gene: TRBJ2-4; clone size: NA; CDR3 length: 12
CDR3 protein: ASSLAGGTINEQF; V gene: TRBV7-9; J gene: TRBJ2-1; clone size: many; CDR3 length: 13
CDR3 protein: ASRSGLVPAEQF; V gene: TRBV5-1; J gene: TRBJ2-1; clone size: NA; CDR3 length: 12
CDR3 protein: ASSLYPQLALEQF; V gene: TRBV28; J gene: TRBJ2-1; clone size: many; CDR3 length: 13
CDR3 protein: ASKDPAGGNEQF; V gene: TRBV2; J gene: TRBJ2-1; clone size: NA; CDR3 length: 12
CDR3 protein: ASSPLTGGLTDTQY; V gene: TRBV18; J gene: TRBJ2-3; clone size: many; CDR3 length: 14
CDR3 protein: ASSWGVGDSQPQH; V gene: TRBV5-1; J gene: TRBJ1-5; clone size: few; CDR3 length: 13
CDR3 protein: ASIRRGGRGYEQY; V gene: TRBV7-9; J gene: TRBJ2-7; clone size: NA; CDR3 length: 13
CDR3 protein: ASSQGNEQY; V gene: TRBV3-1; J gene: TRBJ2-7; clone size: many; CDR3 length: 9
CDR3 protein: SARRGTGELF; V gene: TRBV20-1; J gene: TRBJ2-2; clone size: many; CDR3 length: 10
CDR3 protein: ASSLRSLVEQF; V gene: TRBV28; J gene: TRBJ2-1; clone size: many; CDR3 length: 11
CDR3 protein: ASGGGGSYEQY; V gene: TRBV5-1; J gene: TRBJ2-7; clone size: many; CDR3 length: 11
CDR3 protein: ASSAGSGVYNEQF; V gene: TRBV12-3/TRBV12-4; J gene: TRBJ2-1; clone size: many; CDR3 length: 13
CDR3 protein: ASRPSSFGANEQF; V gene: TRBV13; J gene: TRBJ2-1; clone size: NA; CDR3 length: 13
CDR3 protein: ASSLWADSSYEQY; V gene: TRBV11-1; J gene: TRBJ2-7; clone size: many; CDR3 length: 13
CDR3 protein: ASSPHGSNTEAF; V gene: TRBV12-3/TRBV12-4; J gene: TRBJ1-1; clone size: few; CDR3 length: 12
CDR3 protein: ASSPGQGSKY; V gene: TRBV6-1; J gene: TRBJ1-3; clone size: NA; CDR3 length: 10
CDR3 protein: ASRRQGVYGYT; V gene: TRBV6-1; J gene: TRBJ1-2; clone size: many; CDR3 length: 11
CDR3 protein: ASSQQPTYEQY; V gene: TRBV7-9; J gene: TRBJ2-7; clone size: many; CDR3 length: 11
CDR3 protein: ASGSPGFSEAF; V gene: TRBV12-5; J gene: TRBJ1-1; clone size: many; CDR3 length: 11
CDR3 protein: SARDTGNTFTT; V gene: TRBV20-1; J gene: TRBJ2-4; clone size: few; CDR3 length: 11
CDR3 protein: ASRQGARGNTIY; V gene: TRBV5-1; J gene: TRBJ1-3; clone size: few; CDR3 length: 12
CDR3 protein: SARRQVKGIQY; V gene: TRBV20-1; J gene: TRBJ2-4; clone size: NA; CDR3 length: 11
CDR3 protein: ASSQYGRWSSYNEQF; V gene: TRBV3-1; J gene: TRBJ2-1; clone size: few; CDR3 length: 15
CDR3 protein: ASRQSGRKDEQY; V gene: TRBV12-3/TRBV12-4; J gene: TRBJ2-7; clone size: many; CDR3 length: 12
CDR3 protein: ASSQDNLGWREKDEQF; V gene: TRBV4-1; J gene: TRBJ2-1; clone size: NA; CDR3 length: 16
CDR3 protein: ASSSAGTANTGELF; V gene: TRBV13; J gene: TRBJ2-2; clone size: many; CDR3 length: 14